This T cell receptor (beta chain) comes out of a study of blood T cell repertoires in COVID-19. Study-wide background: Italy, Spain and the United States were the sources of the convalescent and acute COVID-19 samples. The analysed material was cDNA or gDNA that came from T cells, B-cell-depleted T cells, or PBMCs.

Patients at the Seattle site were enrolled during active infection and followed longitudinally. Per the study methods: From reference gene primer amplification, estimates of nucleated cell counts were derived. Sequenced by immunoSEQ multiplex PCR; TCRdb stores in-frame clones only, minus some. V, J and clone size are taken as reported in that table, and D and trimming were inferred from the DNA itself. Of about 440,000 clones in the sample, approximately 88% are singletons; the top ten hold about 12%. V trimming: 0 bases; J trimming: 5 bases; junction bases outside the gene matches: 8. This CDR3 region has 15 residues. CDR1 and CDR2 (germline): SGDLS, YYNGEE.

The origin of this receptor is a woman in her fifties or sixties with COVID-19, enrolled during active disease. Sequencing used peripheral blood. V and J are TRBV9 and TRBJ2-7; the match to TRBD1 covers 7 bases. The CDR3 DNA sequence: TGTGCCAGCAGCGTAGCGAGGGGGCGCAAGGACGAGCAGTACTTC. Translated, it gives CASSVARGRKDEQYF.